The rows below give T cell receptor beta chains drawn from one sample of a study of CD8 T cells in ankylosing spondylitis. TCRdb passed the 5' RACE reads through MiXCR, listing each CDR3 protein once. This table holds around 39,000 distinct CDR3 sequences, approximately 9.9% found once. Material: synovial fluid, either unsorted or a sorted T cell fraction (not recorded which). These receptors came from a male donor with ankylosing spondylitis. CDR3s include the opening cysteine and the closing phenylalanine or tryptophan. D genes are given only for firm matches. The listing skips clone size in some rows; elsewhere it reads once, few, many or a size class.

size,J,V,D,CDR3,DNA
NA,TRBJ2-5,TRBV7-9,NA,CASSLGGFQTQYF,TGTGCCAGCAGCTTAGGAGGGTTTCAGACCCAGTACTTC
few,TRBJ2-7,TRBV9,TRBD2,CASSPQLAGGPWRQYF,TGTGCCAGCAGCCCCCAACTAGCGGGAGGGCCATGGAGGCAGTACTTC
few,TRBJ1-5,TRBV28,NA,CASSLLISGNQPQHF,TGTGCCAGCAGTTTATTAATTTCGGGCAATCAGCCCCAGCATTTT
NA,TRBJ2-1,TRBV4-3,NA,CASSQGRVSAAQFF,TGCGCCAGCAGCCAAGGGAGGGTCAGTGCAGCGCAGTTCTTC
medium-sized,TRBJ2-7,TRBV20-1,TRBD2,CSARTSGSIYEQYF,TGCAGTGCTAGGACTAGCGGGAGTATTTACGAGCAGTACTTC
NA,TRBJ2-7,TRBV19,TRBD2,CASSVGTSGSYEQYF,TGTGCCAGTAGTGTCGGGACTAGCGGATCCTACGAGCAGTACTTC
NA,TRBJ2-1,TRBV28,NA,CASIPSSLISYNEQFF,TGTGCCAGCATCCCCTCCAGCCTCATCTCCTACAATGAGCAGTTCTTC
many,TRBJ1-5,TRBV7-2,TRBD1,CASSLVGDSRNQPQHF,TGTGCCAGCAGCTTAGTCGGGGACAGTCGCAATCAGCCCCAGCATTTT
NA,TRBJ2-5,TRBV3-1,NA,CASSQQETQYF,TGTGCCAGCAGCCAACAAGAGACCCAGTACTTC
NA,TRBJ1-1,TRBV2,NA,CASNTEAFF,TGTGCCAGCAACACTGAAGCTTTCTTT
NA,TRBJ1-1,TRBV5-1,NA,CASSSEGVRGPPEAFF,TGCGCCAGCAGCTCCGAGGGTGTGCGGGGGCCCCCTGAAGCTTTCTTT
NA,TRBJ2-1,TRBV2,TRBD2,CASSEAPPWTSGSYNEQFF,TGTGCCAGCAGTGAAGCGCCCCCGTGGACTAGCGGGAGCTACAATGAGCAGTTCTTC
NA,TRBJ2-2,TRBV7-9,NA,CASSLVWDSTGELFF,TGTGCCAGCAGCTTAGTGTGGGATTCCACCGGGGAGCTGTTTTTT
many,TRBJ2-7,TRBV2,NA,CASSDAEPYEQYF,TGTGCCAGCAGTGACGCGGAGCCCTACGAGCAGTACTTC
NA,TRBJ2-7,TRBV2,NA,CASSTGYEWESSYEQYF,TGTGCCAGCAGTACGGGTTACGAGTGGGAGAGCTCCTACGAGCAGTACTTC
few,TRBJ2-7,TRBV7-6,NA,CASSLVLGLPGEQYF,TGTGCCAGCAGCTTAGTGCTGGGACTCCCTGGCGAGCAGTACTTC
NA,TRBJ2-2,TRBV9,NA,CASSEGGAGELFF,TGTGCCAGCAGCGAGGGGGGCGCCGGGGAGCTGTTTTTT
NA,TRBJ2-2,TRBV6-1,TRBD2,CASTVPRGLGVGELFF,TGTGCCAGCACCGTCCCGCGGGGACTAGGCGTCGGGGAGCTGTTTTTT
few,TRBJ2-4,TRBV20-1,TRBD2,CSALGASGVENIQYF,TGCAGTGCTTTAGGCGCTAGCGGGGTGGAAAACATTCAGTACTTC
NA,TRBJ1-1,TRBV5-6,NA,CASSSQGNEAFF,TGTGCCAGCAGCTCCCAGGGCAATGAAGCTTTCTTT
many,TRBJ2-7,TRBV7-7,NA,CASSPGHLDSEQYF,TGTGCCAGCAGCCCGGGACATTTGGATTCCGAGCAGTACTTC
few,TRBJ1-6,TRBV14,NA,CASSHWTEENSPLHF,TGTGCCAGCAGCCATTGGACGGAGGAGAATTCACCCCTCCACTTT
many,TRBJ2-7,TRBV7-8,TRBD1,CASGRDRGPGEQYF,TGTGCCAGCGGAAGGGACAGGGGGCCGGGAGAGCAGTACTTC
NA,TRBJ2-3,TRBV7-9,TRBD2,CASSYSRLAGEDTQYF,TGTGCCAGCAGCTACTCAAGACTAGCGGGAGAAGATACGCAGTATTTT
many,TRBJ1-5,TRBV28,TRBD1,CASSEGTASNQPQHF,TGTGCCAGCAGTGAAGGGACAGCTAGCAATCAGCCCCAGCATTTT
many,TRBJ2-1,TRBV20-1,TRBD2,CSARSGTSSYNEQFF,TGCAGTGCTAGATCCGGGACTAGCTCCTACAATGAGCAGTTCTTC
NA,TRBJ1-5,TRBV27,NA,CASSPGQGLPPQHF,TGTGCCAGCAGTCCCGGACAAGGACTCCCGCCCCAGCATTTT
NA,TRBJ2-2,TRBV5-1,NA,CASSRDWNTGELFF,TGCGCCAGCAGCCGGGACTGGAACACCGGGGAGCTGTTTTTT
few,TRBJ2-1,TRBV27,NA,CASMLRGVNEQFF,TGTGCCAGCATGCTTCGAGGGGTCAATGAGCAGTTCTTC
NA,TRBJ1-4,TRBV7-9,NA,CASTLGVMKNCFF,NA
NA,TRBJ1-2,TRBV27,NA,CASSLSRTLEDGYTF,TGTGCCAGCAGTTTATCGAGGACGCTAGAAGATGGCTACACCTTC
many,TRBJ1-1,TRBV13,NA,CASSQDSMNTEAFF,TGTGCCAGCAGCCAGGACAGCATGAACACTGAAGCTTTCTTT
NA,TRBJ2-7,TRBV28,NA,CASSGSVTSLGDEQYF,TGTGCCAGCAGCGGATCCGTCACTAGCCTCGGAGACGAGCAGTACTTC
NA,TRBJ2-5,TRBV4-2,NA,CASSQKGGVRETQYF,TGTGCCAGCAGCCAAAAAGGGGGGGTAAGAGAGACCCAGTACTTC
NA,TRBJ2-1,TRBV11-3,NA,CASSNTGFEQFF,TGTGCCAGCAGCAATACAGGGTTCGAGCAGTTCTTC
few,TRBJ1-1,TRBV5-1,NA,CASSLELLNTEAFF,TGCGCCAGCAGCTTGGAACTCCTGAACACTGAAGCTTTCTTT
NA,TRBJ2-1,TRBV20-1,NA,CSARGGMEETTNEQFF,TGCAGTGCTAGAGGTGGCATGGAAGAGACCACGAATGAGCAGTTCTTC
many,TRBJ1-2,TRBV12-5,NA,CASGQIRGDDYGYTF,TGTGCTAGTGGACAGATCCGCGGGGATGACTATGGCTACACCTTC
few,TRBJ2-7,TRBV12-3/TRBV12-4,TRBD2,CASRKAGEGYEQYF,TGTGCCAGCAGGAAAGCGGGAGAAGGTTACGAGCAGTACTTC
many,TRBJ2-7,TRBV28,TRBD1,CASSLSSRDRRSYEQYF,TGTGCCAGCAGTTTGAGCTCCCGGGACAGACGTTCCTACGAGCAGTACTTC
NA,TRBJ2-5,TRBV6-5,NA,CASSYPGNSEETQYF,TGTGCCAGCAGTTACCCCGGCAATAGCGAAGAGACCCAGTACTTC
few,TRBJ2-2,TRBV12-3/TRBV12-4,TRBD2,CASSFSGRNTGELFF,TGTGCCAGCAGTTTCAGCGGGAGGAACACCGGGGAGCTGTTTTTT
many,TRBJ2-5,TRBV28,TRBD2,CASSLVREWEGTQETQYF,TGTGCCAGCAGTTTGGTCAGGGAGTGGGAGGGAACCCAAGAGACCCAGTACTTC
few,TRBJ2-3,TRBV9,NA,CASSVGPQGSDTQYF,TGTGCCAGCAGCGTAGGGCCCCAAGGTTCAGATACGCAGTATTTT
NA,TRBJ2-7,TRBV7-2,NA,CASSLVVERGVYF,TGTGCCAGCAGCTTAGTGGTAGAGAGAGGGGTGTACTTC
few,TRBJ2-2,TRBV7-8,NA,CASSVTRARDSGELFF,TGTGCCAGCAGCGTAACCAGGGCGAGGGATTCCGGGGAGCTGTTTTTT
few,TRBJ2-2,TRBV7-9,TRBD1,CASSPPGQEVSGELFF,TGTGCCAGCAGCCCACCGGGACAGGAGGTCTCCGGGGAGCTGTTTTTT
few,TRBJ2-1,TRBV24-1,TRBD2,CATSDPAGGFNEQFF,TGTGCCACCAGTGACCCAGCGGGAGGCTTCAATGAGCAGTTCTTC
many,TRBJ2-5,TRBV20-1,TRBD1,CSATGQGQETQYF,TGCAGTGCAACAGGACAGGGACAAGAGACCCAGTACTTC
many,TRBJ2-6,TRBV19,TRBD1,CASSIRTGVSGANVLTF,TGTGCCAGTAGTATTCGGACAGGGGTGAGTGGGGCCAACGTCCTGACTTTC
few,TRBJ2-7,TRBV28,TRBD2,CASSFRPREGFGKTYEQYF,TGTGCCAGCAGTTTCCGGCCTAGGGAGGGGTTCGGGAAAACCTACGAGCAGTACTTC
many,TRBJ2-5,TRBV6-9,NA,CASSWGLQETQYF,TGTGCCAGCAGTTGGGGCCTCCAAGAGACCCAGTACTTC
few,TRBJ2-1,TRBV5-1,NA,CASSLFASAGNEQFF,TGCGCCAGCAGCTTGTTTGCATCAGCAGGGAATGAGCAGTTCTTC
NA,TRBJ2-6,TRBV28,NA,CASRGSGANVLTF,TGTGCCAGCCGGGGTTCTGGGGCCAACGTCCTGACTTTC
few,TRBJ2-3,TRBV7-3,NA,CASSFSLGSSADTQYF,TGTGCCAGCAGCTTTAGCCTCGGGAGCAGTGCAGATACGCAGTATTTT